This T cell receptor beta chain is from a study of blood T cell repertoires in COVID-19. The V end lost 6 bases, the J end lost 7 bases, and 21 bases lay between the germline ends. The CDR3 extends over 15 amino acids. Germline CDR1 and CDR2: MDHEN and SYDVKM. Recovered status applied to Cohort 3 donors who had two consecutive negative PCRs. It also applied to those with clearance or with symptom resolution. Using immunoSEQ multiplex PCR, the repertoire was profiled, and TCRdb retains in-frame clones only, with some absent. The sample yields around 470,000 clones, 90% seen once. Input material: PBMCs or T cells enriched from blood (not recorded which). The source is a man in his late teens or twenties who had recovered from COVID-19. The chain employs TRBV28 and TRBJ1-1, with a possible D match to TRBD1 (6 bases). The chain's CDR3 is CASSREQGARVEAFF. In nucleotides, the CDR3 is TGTGCCAGCAGCAGGGAACAGGGAGCACGCGTTGAAGCTTTCTTT. The full variable domain, rest sourced from reference TRBV28 and TRBJ1-1, is DVKVTQSSRYLVKRTGEKVFLECVQDMDHENMFWYRQDPGLGLRLIYFSYDVKMKEKGDIPEGYSVSREKKERFSLILESASTNQTSMYLCASSREQGARVEAFFGQGTRLTVV.